This T cell receptor (beta chain) emerged from a study of regulatory T cells in long-lasting Graves disease. As for time point: newly diagnosed GD, antithyroid drugs for less than 3 months. The TCR library used RNA extracted from PBMCs. The TCR beta library used iRepertoire HTBI primers with Arm-PCR amplification of CDR3. TCRdb ran MiXCR on the multiplex PCR reads and lists one entry per CDR3 protein. The repertoire holds hundreds of thousands of distinct CDR3 sequences, with over 15% as singletons. This clonotype was observed many times. These records were also assigned to another study, of T cells in Graves' hyperthyroidism and ophthalmopathy.

The sequences come from peripheral blood mononuclear cells (PBMCs), collected at new diagnosis, from a patient treated with antithyroid drugs. The TCR comes from a man aged 40-49 years with Graves disease.

The DNA of the CDR3 is TGTGCCAGCAGTTTTTCAGGGAATGGAAACACCATATATTTT. Its protein is CASSFSGNGNTIYF. The chain is built from TRBV28 and TRBJ1-3; TRBD1 is a possible D gene (5 bases). Germline V gene sequence: CDR1 MDHEN, CDR2 SYDVKM. V lost 3 bases, J lost 3 bases, and 9 bases lay in between. The CDR3 totals 14 residues.